This is a list of T cell receptor beta chains from one sample in a study of technical replicates of blood from several donors. The data were produced by immunoSEQ multiplex PCR, yet TCRdb's version contains in-frame clones alone and is incomplete. The sample includes some 77,000 clones, 91% of them seen just once. Sequencing was performed on T cells isolated from PBMCs. These receptors were taken from a human donor in good health. Both conserved end residues are part of each CDR3. The order of the fields is J gene, clone size, D gene, V gene, CDR3 DNA, CDR3 protein. D genes are given only for firm matches. Some rows have no size entry. The others give once, few or many, or a class for an expanded clone.

TRBJ1-5 NA NA TRBV14 TGTGCCAGCAGCCAACAGGGGAATCAGCCCCAGCATTTT CASSQQGNQPQHF
TRBJ2-1 NA TRBD2 TRBV5-1 TGCGCCAGCAGGTTTAGCGGGAGGGCCAATGAGCAGTTCTTC CASRFSGRANEQFF
TRBJ1-5 NA NA TRBV6-1 TGTGCCAGCAGTGATAATCGGGTTCTCCAGCCCCAGCATTTT CASSDNRVLQPQHF
TRBJ1-1 NA NA TRBV9 TGTGCCAGCAGCTCACCTAGATTAGACAGAGATAACACTGAAGCTTTCTTT CASSSPRLDRDNTEAFF
TRBJ1-2 NA NA TRBV7-8 TGTGCCAGCAGCTCGACGGACTTCTATGGCTACACCTTC CASSSTDFYGYTF
TRBJ1-1 NA TRBD1 TRBV27 TGTGCCACCCGACAGGGGGCGGGCACTGAAGCTTTCTTT CATRQGAGTEAFF
TRBJ2-3 NA TRBD2 TRBV28 TGTGCCAGCAGTCCCGGGGGGGGTACGCAGTATTTT CASSPGGGTQYF
TRBJ2-1 NA TRBD2 TRBV7-6 TGTGCCAGCAGCTTAGGGACTAGCGGTTACAATGAGCAGTTCTTC CASSLGTSGYNEQFF
TRBJ2-1 NA NA TRBV5-1 TGCGCCAGCAGCTTTAACGCGAATGAGCAGTTCTTC CASSFNANEQFF
TRBJ2-1 once TRBD2 TRBV5-1 TGCGCCAGCAGCTTGGAAGCGGGAGCCTACAATGAGCAGTTCTTC CASSLEAGAYNEQFF
TRBJ2-1 once NA TRBV7-2 TGTGCCAGCAGCTTATTCGCCTACAATGAGCAGTTCTTC CASSLFAYNEQFF
TRBJ1-3 NA NA TRBV27 TGTGCCAGCAGTTTATCGGCCGGAAACACCATATATTTT CASSLSAGNTIYF
TRBJ1-5 once TRBD1 TRBV29-1 TGCAGCGTGGGGACCGGGACAGGGGGCAATCAGCCCCAGCATTTT CSVGTGTGGNQPQHF
TRBJ2-4 NA NA TRBV21-1 TGTGCCAGCAGCAATATCTGGGACATAAAAAACATTCAGTACTTC CASSNIWDIKNIQYF
TRBJ1-2 NA NA TRBV28 TGTGCCAGCAGTTTTATGGGGCTCAAGGCTGGCTATGGCTACACCTTC CASSFMGLKAGYGYTF
TRBJ1-1 NA NA TRBV30 TGTGCCTGGGGCGGGGGAGGGGAGAAAGCTTTCTTT CAWGGGGEKAFF
TRBJ2-7 once NA TRBV19 TGTGCCAGTAGTATAGCAGGAAGATACGAGCAGTACTTC CASSIAGRYEQYF
TRBJ1-4 NA TRBD1 TRBV7-2 TGTGCCAGCGCGACAGGGGGACATGAAAAACTGTTTTTT CASATGGHEKLFF